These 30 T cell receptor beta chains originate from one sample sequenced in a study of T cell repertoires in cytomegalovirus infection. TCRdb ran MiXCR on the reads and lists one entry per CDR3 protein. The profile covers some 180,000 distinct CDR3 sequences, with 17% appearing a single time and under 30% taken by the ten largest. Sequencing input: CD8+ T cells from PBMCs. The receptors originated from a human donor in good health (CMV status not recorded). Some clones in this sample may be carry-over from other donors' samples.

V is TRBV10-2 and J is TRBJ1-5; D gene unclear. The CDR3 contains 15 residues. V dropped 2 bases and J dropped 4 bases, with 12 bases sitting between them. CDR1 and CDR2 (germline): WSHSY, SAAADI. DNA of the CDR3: TGCGCCAGCAGTGAGGCTGGGCCGCTGAATCAGCCCCAGCATTTT. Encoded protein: CASSEAGPLNQPQHF.

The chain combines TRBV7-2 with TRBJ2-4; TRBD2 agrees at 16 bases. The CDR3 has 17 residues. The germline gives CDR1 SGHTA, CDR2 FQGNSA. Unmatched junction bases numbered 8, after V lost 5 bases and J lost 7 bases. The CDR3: CASSVPGLAGGRNIQYF. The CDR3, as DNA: TGTGCCAGCAGCGTACCGGGACTAGCGGGGGGGCGGAACATTCAGTACTTC.

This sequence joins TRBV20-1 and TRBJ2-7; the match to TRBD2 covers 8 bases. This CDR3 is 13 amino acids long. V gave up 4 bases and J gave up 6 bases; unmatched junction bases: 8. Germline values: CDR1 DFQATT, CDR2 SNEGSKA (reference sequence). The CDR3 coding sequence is TGCAGTGCTAAGGGACTAGAGGCCCTCGAGCAGTACTTC. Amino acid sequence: CSAKGLEALEQYF.

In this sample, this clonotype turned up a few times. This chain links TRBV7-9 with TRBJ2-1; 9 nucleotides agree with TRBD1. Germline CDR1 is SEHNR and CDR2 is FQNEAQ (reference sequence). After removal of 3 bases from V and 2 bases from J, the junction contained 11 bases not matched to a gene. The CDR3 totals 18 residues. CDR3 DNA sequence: TGTGCCAGCAGCTTCACAGGGGGCCCTCCACCAACCTACAATGAGCAGTTCTTC. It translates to CASSFTGGPPPTYNEQFF.

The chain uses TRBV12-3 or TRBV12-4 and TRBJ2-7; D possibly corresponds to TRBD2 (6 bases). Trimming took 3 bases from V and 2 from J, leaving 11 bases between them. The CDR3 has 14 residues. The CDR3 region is CASSFTGEAYEQYF. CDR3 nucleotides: TGTGCCAGCAGTTTTACGGGGGAAGCCTACGAGCAGTACTTC.

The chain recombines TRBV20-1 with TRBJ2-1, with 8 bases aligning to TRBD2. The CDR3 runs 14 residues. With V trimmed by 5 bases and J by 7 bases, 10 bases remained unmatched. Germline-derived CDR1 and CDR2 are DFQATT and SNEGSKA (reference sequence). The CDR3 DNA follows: TGCAGTGCTTGGTCGGGACTAGGAGTGAATGAGCAGTTCTTC. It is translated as CSAWSGLGVNEQFF.

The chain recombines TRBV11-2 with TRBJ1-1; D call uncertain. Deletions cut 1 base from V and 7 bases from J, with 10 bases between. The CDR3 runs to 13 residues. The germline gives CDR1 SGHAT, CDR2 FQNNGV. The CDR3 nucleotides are TGTGCCAGCAGCTTAGGGACGGTGATTGAAGCTTTCTTT. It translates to CASSLGTVIEAFF.

The CDR3 bases are TGTGCCTGGAGTGTACTGGGCTCTGAAGCTTTCTTT. Translated, it gives CAWSVLGSEAFF. The V gene is TRBV30, the J gene TRBJ1-1; D unclear. Trimming stripped 0 bases from V and 6 bases from J, with 8 bases between. Germline V lookup: CDR1 GTSNPN, CDR2 SVGIG (reference sequence). The CDR3 contains 12 residues.

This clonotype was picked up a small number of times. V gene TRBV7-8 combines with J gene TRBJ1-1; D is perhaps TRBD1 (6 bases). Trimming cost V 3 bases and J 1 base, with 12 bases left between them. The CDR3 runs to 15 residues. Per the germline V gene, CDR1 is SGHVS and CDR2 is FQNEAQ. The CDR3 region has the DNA TGTGCCAGCAGCTTCCGACAGGCTAGGAACACTGAAGCTTTCTTT. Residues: CASSFRQARNTEAFF.

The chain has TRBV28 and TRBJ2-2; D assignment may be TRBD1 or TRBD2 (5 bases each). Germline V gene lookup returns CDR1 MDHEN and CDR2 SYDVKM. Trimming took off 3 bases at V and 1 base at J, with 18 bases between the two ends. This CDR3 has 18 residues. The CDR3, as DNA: TGTGCCAGCAGTTTGCACACCGGGACCACTAAGAACACCGGGGAGCTGTTTTTT. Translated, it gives CASSLHTGTTKNTGELFF.

The CDR3 DNA reads TGTGCCAGCAGCTTGGTCCGGGGGCAGGCGCACCGATACAATGAGCAGTTCTTC. It is translated as CASSLVRGQAHRYNEQFF. The chain employs TRBV5-6 and TRBJ2-1; D possibly matches TRBD1 or TRBD2 (6 bases each). V shed 0 bases and J shed 4 bases, with 20 bases lying between them. The CDR3 sequence is 18 residues long. Germline V lookup: CDR1 SGHDT, CDR2 YYEEEE.

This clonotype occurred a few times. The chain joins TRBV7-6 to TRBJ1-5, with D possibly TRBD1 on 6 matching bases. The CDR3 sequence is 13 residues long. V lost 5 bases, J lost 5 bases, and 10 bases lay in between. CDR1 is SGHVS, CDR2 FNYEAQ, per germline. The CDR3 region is CASSADSYQPQHF. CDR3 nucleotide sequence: TGTGCCAGCAGCGCGGACAGTTATCAGCCCCAGCATTTT.

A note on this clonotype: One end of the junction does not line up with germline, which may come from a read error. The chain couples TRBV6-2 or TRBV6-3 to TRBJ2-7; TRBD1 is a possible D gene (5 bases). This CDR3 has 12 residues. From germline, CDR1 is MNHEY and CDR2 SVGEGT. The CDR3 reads CASKGISYEQHF. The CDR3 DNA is TGTGCCAGCAAGGGGATCTCCTACGAGCAGCACTTC.

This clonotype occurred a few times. CDR3 DNA sequence: TGCGCCAGCAGCTTGGTAGGGCCACGAGAGGAAGAGACCCAGTACTTC. It yields the protein CASSLVGPREEETQYF. The J gene is TRBJ2-5, the V gene TRBV5-1; D gene ambiguous. There are 16 residues in the CDR3. The germline V gene encodes CDR1 SGHRS and CDR2 YFSETQ. Between the trimmed V and J ends, which lost 0 bases and 3 bases, there was a span of 15 bases.

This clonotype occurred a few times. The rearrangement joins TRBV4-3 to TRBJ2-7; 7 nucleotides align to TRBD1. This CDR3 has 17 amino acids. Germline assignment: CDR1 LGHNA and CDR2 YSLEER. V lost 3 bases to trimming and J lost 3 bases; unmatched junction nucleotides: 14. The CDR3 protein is CASSQSVRGRSNYEQYF. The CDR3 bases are TGCGCCAGCAGCCAGAGTGTTAGGGGGCGAAGTAACTACGAGCAGTACTTC.

CDR3 region: CASSPAERDTYEQYF. CDR3 coding DNA: TGTGCCAGCAGCCCAGCGGAGAGGGACACCTACGAGCAGTACTTC. The chain joins TRBV7-9 to TRBJ2-7, with D tentatively TRBD1 (6 bases). V gave up 5 bases and J gave up 2 bases, with 16 bases separating them. Per germline, CDR1 SEHNR and CDR2 FQNEAQ (reference sequence). The CDR3 runs 15 residues.

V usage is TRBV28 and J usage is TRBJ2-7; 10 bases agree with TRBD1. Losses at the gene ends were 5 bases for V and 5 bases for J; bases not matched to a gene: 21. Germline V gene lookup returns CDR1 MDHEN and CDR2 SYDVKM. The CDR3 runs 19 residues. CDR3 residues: CASSQKPGTGVHLAHEQYF. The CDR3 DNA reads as TGTGCCAGCAGTCAAAAGCCCGGGACAGGGGTCCATCTAGCCCACGAGCAGTACTTC. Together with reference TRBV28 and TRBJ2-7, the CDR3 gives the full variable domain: DVKVTQSSRYLVKRTGEKVFLECVQDMDHENMFWYRQDPGLGLRLIYFSYDVKMKEKGDIPEGYSVSREKKERFSLILESASTNQTSMYLCASSQKPGTGVHLAHEQYFGPGTRLTVT.

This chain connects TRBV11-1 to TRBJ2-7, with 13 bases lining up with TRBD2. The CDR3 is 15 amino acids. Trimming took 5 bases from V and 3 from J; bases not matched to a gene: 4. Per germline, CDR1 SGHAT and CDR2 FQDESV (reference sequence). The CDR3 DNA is TGTGCCAGCAGCCCGTGGACTAGCGGGGGCTACGAGCAGTACTTC. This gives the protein CASSPWTSGGYEQYF.

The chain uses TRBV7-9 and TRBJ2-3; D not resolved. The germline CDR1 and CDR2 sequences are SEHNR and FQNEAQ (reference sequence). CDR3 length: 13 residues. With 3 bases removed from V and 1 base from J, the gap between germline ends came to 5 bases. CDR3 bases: TGTGCCAGCAGCTTTCCAGGCACAGATACGCAGTATTTT. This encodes CASSFPGTDTQYF.

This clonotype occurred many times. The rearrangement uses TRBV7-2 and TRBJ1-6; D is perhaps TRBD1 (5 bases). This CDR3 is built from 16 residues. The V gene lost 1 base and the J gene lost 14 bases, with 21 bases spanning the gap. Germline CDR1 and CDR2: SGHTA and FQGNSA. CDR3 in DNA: TGTGCCAGCAGCTTAGGGGACGATCCCGAGGTGGGGGCCCTCCACTTT. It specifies CASSLGDDPEVGALHF.

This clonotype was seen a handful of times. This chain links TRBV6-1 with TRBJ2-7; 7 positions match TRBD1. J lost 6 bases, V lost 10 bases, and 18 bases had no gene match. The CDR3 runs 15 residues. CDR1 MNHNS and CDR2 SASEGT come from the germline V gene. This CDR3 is CATKTWTGQEREQYF. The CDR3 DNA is TGTGCCACCAAGACCTGGACAGGCCAAGAGCGCGAGCAGTACTTC.

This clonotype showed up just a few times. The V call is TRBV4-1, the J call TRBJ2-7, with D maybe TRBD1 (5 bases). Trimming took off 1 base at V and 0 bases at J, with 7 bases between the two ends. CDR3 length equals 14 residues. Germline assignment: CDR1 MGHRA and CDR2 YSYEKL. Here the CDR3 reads CASSQGQGSYEQYF. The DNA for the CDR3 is TGCGCCAGCAGCCAAGGGCAGGGCTCCTACGAGCAGTACTTC.

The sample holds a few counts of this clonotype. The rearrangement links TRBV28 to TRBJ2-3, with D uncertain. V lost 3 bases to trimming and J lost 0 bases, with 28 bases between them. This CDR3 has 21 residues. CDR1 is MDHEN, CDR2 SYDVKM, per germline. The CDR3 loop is CASSLPPTTRLSLTSTDTQYF. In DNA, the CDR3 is TGTGCCAGCAGTTTGCCGCCAACGACACGGCTAAGCCTAACTAGCACAGATACGCAGTATTTT. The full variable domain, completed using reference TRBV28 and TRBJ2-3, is DVKVTQSSRYLVKRTGEKVFLECVQDMDHENMFWYRQDPGLGLRLIYFSYDVKMKEKGDIPEGYSVSREKKERFSLILESASTNQTSMYLCASSLPPTTRLSLTSTDTQYFGPGTRLTVL.

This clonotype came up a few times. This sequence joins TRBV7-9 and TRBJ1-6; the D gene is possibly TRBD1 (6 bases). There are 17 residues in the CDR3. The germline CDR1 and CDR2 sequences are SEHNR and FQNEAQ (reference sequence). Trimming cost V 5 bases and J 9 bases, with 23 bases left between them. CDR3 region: CASSPPGGALGVSPLHF. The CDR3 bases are TGTGCCAGCAGCCCACCGGGGGGGGCTCTGGGCGTTTCACCCCTCCACTTT.

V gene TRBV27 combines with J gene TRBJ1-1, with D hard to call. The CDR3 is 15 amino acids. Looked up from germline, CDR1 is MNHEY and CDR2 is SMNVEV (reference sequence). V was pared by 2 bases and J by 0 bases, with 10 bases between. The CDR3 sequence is CASSLIGTMNTEAFF. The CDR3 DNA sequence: TGTGCCAGCAGTTTAATTGGAACGATGAACACTGAAGCTTTCTTT.

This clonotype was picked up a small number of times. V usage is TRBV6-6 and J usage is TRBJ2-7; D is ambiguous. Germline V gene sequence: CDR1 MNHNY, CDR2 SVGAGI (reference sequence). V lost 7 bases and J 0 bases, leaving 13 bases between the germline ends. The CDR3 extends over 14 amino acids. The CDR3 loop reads CASTPQADSYEQYF. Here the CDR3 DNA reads TGTGCCAGCACCCCCCAGGCGGACTCCTACGAGCAGTACTTC.

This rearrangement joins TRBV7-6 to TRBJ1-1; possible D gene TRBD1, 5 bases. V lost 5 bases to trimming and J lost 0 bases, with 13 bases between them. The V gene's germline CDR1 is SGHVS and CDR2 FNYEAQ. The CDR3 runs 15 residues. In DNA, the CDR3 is TGTGCCAGCAGCCCCCAGGGAGGGGTGAACACTGAAGCTTTCTTT. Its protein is CASSPQGGVNTEAFF.

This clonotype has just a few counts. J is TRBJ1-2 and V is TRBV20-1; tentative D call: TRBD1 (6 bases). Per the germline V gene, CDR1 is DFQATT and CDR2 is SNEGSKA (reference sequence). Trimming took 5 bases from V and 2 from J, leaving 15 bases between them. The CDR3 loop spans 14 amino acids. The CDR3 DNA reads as TGCAGTGCTGGCCCCGACAGGCCCAACTATGGCTACACCTTC. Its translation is CSAGPDRPNYGYTF.

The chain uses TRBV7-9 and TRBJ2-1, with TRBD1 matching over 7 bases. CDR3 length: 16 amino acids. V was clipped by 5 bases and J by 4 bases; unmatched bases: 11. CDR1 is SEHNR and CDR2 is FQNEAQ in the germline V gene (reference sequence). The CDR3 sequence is CASSLKGQHLYNEQFF. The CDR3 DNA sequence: TGTGCCAGCAGCCTTAAGGGACAGCACCTTTACAATGAGCAGTTCTTC.

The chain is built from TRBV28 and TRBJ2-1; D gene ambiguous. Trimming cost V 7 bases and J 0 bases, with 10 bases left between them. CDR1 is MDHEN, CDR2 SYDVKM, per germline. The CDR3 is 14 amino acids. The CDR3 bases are TGTGCCAGCAAGGGTTTTAGCTCCTACAATGAGCAGTTCTTC. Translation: CASKGFSSYNEQFF.